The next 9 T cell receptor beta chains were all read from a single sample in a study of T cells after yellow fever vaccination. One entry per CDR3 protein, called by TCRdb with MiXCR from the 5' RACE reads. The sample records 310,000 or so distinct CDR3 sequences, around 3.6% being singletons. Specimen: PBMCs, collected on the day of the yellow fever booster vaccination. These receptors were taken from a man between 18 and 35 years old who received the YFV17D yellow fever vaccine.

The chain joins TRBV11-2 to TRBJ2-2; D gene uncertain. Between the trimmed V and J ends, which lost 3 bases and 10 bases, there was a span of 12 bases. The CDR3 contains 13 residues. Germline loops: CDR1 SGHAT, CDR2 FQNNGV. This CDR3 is CASSLVTALELFF. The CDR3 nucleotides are TGTGCCAGCAGCTTGGTTACGGCTTTGGAGCTGTTTTTT.

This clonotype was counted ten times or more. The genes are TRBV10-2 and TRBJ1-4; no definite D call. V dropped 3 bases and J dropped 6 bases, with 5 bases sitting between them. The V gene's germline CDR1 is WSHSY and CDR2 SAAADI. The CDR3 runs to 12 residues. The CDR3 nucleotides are TGCGCCAGCAGTGAAGGCGATGAAAAACTGTTTTTT. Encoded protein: CASSEGDEKLFF.

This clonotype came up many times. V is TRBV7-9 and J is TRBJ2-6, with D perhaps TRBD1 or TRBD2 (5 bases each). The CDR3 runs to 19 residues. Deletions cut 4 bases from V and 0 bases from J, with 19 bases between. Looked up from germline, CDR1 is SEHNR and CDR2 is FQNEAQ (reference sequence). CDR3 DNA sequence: TGTGCCAGCAGCTCTTTCGTGAGGGGCATCAACTCTGGGGCCAACGTCCTGACTTTC. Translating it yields CASSSFVRGINSGANVLTF.

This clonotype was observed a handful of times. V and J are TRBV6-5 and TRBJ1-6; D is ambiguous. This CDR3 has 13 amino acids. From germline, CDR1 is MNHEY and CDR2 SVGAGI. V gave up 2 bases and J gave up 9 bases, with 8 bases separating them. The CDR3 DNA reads TGTGCCAGCAGTTACAGGGTGATTTCACCCCTCCACTTT. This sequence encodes CASSYRVISPLHF.

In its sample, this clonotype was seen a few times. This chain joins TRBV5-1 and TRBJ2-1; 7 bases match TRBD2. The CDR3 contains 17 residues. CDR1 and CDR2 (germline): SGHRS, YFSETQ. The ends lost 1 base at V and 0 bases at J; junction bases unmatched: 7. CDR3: CASSLRGEGGSYNEQFF. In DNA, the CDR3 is TGCGCCAGCAGCTTGCGGGGGGAAGGAGGCTCCTACAATGAGCAGTTCTTC.

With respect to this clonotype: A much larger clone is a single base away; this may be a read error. CDR3 in amino acids: CASRPIAGGQTDTQYF. Written as DNA, the CDR3 is TGTGCCAGCAGACCGATCGCAGGGGGGCAGACAGATACGCAGTATTTT. This chain joins TRBV11-2 and TRBJ2-3; D perhaps matches TRBD1 (7 bases). V was clipped by 6 bases and J by 3 bases, with 19 bases between them. This CDR3 is 16 amino acids long. Germline V gene sequence: CDR1 SGHAT, CDR2 FQNNGV. Based on the CDR3 plus reference TRBV11-2 and TRBJ2-3, the full variable domain is EAGVAQSPRYKIIEKRQSVAFWCNPISGHATLYWYQQILGQGPKLLIQFQNNGVVDDSQLPKDRFSAERLKGVDSTLKIQPAKLEDSAVYLCASRPIAGGQTDTQYFGPGTRLTVL.

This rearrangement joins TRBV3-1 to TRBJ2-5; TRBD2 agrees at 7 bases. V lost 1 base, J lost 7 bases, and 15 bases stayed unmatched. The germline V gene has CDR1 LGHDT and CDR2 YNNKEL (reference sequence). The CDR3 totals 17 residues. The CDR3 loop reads CASSQGPTSRRLGTQYF. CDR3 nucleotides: TGTGCCAGCAGCCAAGGCCCGACTAGCCGGCGGCTGGGGACCCAGTACTTC.

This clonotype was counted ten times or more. CDR3 DNA sequence: TGTGCCAGCAGCGTAAGGGACCCTGGGGCCAACGTCCTGACTTTC. Its translation: CASSVRDPGANVLTF. The chain recombines TRBV5-8 with TRBJ2-6; either TRBD1 or TRBD2 may fit D (5 bases each). The CDR3 is 15 amino acids. Trimming removed 4 bases from V and 2 bases from J, with 10 bases in between. Germline-derived CDR1 and CDR2 are SGHTS and YDEGEE.

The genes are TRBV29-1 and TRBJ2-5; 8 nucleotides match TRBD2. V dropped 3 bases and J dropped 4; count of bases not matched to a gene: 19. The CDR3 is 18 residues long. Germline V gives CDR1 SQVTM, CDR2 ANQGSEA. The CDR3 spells CSVEFRGGHGALGETQYF. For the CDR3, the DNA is TGCAGCGTTGAGTTCCGGGGGGGCCACGGAGCGTTAGGAGAGACCCAGTACTTC.